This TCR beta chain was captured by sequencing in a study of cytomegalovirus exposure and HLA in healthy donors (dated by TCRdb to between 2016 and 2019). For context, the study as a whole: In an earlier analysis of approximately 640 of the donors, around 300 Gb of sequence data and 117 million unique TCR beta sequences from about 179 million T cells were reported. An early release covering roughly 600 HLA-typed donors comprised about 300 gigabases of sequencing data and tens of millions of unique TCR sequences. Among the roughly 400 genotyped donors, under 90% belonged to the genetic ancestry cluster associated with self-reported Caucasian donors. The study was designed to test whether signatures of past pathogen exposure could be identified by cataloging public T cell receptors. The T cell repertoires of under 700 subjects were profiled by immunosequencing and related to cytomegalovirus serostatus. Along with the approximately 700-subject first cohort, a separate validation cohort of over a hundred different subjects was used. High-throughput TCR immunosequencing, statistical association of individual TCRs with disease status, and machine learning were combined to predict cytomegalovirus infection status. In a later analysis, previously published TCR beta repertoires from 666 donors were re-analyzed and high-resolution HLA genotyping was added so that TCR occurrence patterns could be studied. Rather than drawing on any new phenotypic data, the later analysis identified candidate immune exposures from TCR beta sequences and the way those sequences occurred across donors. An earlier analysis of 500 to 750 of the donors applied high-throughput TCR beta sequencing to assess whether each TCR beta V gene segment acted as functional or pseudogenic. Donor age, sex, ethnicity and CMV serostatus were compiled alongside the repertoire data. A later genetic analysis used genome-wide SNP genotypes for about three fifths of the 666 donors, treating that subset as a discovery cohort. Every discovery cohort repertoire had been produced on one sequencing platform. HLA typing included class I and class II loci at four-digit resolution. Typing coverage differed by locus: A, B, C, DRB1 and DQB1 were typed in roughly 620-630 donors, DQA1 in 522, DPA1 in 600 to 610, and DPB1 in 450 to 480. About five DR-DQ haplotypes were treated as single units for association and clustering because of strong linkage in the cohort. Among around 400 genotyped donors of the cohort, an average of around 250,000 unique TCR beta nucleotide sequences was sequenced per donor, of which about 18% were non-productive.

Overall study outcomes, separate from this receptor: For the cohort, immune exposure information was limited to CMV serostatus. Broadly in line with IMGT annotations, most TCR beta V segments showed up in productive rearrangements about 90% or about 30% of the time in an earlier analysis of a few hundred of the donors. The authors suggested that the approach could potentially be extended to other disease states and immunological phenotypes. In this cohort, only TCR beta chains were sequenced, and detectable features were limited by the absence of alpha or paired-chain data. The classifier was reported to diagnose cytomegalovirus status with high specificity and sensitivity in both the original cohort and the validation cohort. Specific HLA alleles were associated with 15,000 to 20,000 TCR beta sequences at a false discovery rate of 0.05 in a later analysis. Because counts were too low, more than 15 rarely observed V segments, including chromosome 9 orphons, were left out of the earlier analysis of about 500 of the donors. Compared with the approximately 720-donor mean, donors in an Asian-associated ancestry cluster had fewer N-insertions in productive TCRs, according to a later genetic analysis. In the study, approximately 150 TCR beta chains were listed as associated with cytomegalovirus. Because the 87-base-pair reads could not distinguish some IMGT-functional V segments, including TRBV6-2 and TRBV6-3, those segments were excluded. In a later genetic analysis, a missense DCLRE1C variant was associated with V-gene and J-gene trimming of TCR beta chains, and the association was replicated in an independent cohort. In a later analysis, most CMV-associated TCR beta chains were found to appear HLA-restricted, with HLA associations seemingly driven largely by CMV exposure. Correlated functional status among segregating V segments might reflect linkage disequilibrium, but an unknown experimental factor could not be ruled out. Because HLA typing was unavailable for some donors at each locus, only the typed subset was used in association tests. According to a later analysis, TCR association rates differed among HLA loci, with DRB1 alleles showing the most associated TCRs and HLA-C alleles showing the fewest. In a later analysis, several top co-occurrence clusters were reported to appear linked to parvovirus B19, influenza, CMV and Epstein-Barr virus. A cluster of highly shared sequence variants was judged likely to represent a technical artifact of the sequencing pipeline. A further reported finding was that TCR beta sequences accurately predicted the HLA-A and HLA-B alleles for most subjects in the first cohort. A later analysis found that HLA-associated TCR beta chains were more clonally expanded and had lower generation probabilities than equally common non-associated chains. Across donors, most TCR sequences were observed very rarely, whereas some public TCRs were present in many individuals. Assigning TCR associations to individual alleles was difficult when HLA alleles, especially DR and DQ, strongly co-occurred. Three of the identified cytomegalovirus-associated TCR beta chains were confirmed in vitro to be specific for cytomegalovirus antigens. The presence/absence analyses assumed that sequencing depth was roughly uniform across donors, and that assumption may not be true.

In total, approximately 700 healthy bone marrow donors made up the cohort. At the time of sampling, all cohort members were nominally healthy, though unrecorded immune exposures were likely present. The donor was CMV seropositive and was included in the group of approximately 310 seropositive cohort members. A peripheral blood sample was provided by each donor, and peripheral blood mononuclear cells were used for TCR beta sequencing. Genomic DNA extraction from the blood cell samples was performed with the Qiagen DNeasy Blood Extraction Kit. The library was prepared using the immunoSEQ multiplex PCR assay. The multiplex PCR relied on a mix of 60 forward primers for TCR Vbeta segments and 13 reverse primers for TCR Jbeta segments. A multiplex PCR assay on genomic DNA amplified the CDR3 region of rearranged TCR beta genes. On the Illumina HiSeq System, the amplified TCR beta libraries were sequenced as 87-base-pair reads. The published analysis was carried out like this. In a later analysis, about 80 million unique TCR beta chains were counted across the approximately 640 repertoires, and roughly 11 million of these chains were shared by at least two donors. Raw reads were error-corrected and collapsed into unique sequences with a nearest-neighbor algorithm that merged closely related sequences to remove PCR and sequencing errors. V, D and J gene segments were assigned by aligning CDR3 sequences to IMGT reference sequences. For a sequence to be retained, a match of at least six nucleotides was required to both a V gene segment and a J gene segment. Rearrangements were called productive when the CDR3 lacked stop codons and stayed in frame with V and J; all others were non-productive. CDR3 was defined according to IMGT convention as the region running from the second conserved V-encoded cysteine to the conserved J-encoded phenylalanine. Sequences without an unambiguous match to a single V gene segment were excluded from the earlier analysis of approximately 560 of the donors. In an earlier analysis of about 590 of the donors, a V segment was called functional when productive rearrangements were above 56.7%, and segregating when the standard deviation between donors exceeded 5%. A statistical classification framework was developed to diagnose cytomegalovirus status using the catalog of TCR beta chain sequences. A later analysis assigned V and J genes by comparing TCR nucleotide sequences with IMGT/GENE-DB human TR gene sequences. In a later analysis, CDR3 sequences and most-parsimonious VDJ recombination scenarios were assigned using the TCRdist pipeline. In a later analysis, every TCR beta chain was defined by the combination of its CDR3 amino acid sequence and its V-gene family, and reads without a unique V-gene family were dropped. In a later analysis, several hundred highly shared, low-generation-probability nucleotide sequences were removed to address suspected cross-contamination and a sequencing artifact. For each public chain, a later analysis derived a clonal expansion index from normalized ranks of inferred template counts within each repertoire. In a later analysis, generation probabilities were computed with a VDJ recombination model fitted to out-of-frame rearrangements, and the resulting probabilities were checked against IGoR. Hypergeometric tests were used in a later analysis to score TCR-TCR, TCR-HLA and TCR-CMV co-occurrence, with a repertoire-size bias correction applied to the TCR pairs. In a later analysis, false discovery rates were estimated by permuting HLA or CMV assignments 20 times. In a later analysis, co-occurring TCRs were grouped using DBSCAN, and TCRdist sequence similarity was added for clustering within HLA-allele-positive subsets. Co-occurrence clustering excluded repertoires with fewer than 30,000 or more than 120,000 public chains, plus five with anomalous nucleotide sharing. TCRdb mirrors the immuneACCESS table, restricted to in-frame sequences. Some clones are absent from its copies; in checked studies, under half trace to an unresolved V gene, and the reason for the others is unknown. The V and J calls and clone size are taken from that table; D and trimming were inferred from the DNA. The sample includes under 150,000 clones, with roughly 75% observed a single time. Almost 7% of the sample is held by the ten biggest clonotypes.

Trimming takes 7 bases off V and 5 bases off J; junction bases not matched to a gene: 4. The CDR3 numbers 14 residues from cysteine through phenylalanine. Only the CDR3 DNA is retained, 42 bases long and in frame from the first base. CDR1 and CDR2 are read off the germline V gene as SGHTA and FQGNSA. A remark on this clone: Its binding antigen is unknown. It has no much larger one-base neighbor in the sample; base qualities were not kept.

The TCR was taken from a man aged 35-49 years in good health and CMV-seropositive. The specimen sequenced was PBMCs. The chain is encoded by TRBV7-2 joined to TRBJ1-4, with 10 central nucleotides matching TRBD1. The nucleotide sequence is TGTGCCAGCACCGTGGACAGGGGGAATGAAAAACTGTTTTTT. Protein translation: CASTVDRGNEKLFF.